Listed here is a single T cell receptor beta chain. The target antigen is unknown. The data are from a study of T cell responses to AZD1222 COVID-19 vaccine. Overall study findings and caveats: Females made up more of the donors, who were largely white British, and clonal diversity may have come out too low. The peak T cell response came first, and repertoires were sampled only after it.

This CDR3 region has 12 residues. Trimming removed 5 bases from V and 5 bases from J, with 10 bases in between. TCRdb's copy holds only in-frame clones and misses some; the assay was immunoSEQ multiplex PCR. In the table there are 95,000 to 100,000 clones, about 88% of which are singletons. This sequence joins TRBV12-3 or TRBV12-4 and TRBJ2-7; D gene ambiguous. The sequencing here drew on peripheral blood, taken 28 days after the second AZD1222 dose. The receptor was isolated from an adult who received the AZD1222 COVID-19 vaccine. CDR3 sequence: CASSPLVNEQYF. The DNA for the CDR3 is TGTGCCAGCAGTCCCCTGGTGAACGAGCAGTACTTC.